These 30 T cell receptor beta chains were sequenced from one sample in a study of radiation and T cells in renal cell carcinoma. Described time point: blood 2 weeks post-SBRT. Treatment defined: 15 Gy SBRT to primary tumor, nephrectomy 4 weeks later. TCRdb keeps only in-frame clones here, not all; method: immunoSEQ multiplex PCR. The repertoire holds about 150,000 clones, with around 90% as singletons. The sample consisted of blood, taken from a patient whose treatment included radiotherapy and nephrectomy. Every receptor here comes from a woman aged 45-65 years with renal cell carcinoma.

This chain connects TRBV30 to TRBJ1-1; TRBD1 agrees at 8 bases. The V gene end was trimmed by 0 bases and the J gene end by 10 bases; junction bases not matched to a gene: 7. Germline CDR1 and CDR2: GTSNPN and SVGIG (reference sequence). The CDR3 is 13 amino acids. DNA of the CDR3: TGTGCCTGGAGTGTACAGGGGGTCGGGCGAGCTTTCTTT. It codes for CAWSVQGVGRAFF.

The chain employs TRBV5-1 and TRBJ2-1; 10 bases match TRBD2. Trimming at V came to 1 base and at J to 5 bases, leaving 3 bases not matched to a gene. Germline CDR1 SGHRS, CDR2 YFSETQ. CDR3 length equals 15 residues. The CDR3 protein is CASSLRLAGDNEQFF. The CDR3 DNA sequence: TGCGCCAGCAGCTTGAGGCTAGCGGGGGACAATGAGCAGTTCTTC.

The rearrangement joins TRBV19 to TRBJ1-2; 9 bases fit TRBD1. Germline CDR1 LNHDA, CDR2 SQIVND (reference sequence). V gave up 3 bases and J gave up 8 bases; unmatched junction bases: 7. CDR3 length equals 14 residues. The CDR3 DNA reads TGTGCCAGTAGTATTAACAGGGGGCGGACGGGCTACACCTTC. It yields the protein CASSINRGRTGYTF.

The CDR3 sequence is CASSYEGQMNTEAFF. In DNA form, the CDR3 reads TGTGCCAGCAGTTACGAAGGGCAGATGAACACTGAAGCTTTCTTT. The chain has TRBV6-6 and TRBJ1-1; D uncertain. V lost 2 bases and J 0 bases, leaving 10 bases between the germline ends. CDR3 length equals 15 residues. Germline V gives CDR1 MNHNY, CDR2 SVGAGI (reference sequence).

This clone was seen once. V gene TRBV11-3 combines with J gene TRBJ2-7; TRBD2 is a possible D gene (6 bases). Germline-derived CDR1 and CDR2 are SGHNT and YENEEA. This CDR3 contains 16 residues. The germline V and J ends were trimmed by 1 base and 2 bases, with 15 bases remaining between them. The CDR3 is CASSLGVPPGAYEQYF. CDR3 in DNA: TGTGCCAGCAGCTTAGGGGTCCCACCGGGGGCCTACGAGCAGTACTTC.

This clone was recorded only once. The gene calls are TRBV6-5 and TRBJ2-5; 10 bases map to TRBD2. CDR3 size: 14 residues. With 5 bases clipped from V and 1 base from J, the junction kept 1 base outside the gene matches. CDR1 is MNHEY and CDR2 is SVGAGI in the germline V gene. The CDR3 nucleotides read TGTGCCAGCAGTACTAGCGGGGCCCAAGAGACCCAGTACTTC. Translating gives CASSTSGAQETQYF.

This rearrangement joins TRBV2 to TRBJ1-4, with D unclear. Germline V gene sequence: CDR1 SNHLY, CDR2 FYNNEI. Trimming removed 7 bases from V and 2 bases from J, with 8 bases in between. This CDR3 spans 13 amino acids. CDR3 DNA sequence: TGTGCCAGCAAGTATCATACTAATGAAAAACTGTTTTTT. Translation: CASKYHTNEKLFF.

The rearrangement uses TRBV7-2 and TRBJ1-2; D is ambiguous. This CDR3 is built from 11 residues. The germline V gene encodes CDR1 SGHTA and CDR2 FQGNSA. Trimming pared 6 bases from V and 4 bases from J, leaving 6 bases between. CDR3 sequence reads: CASSVSYGYTF. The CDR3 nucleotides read TGTGCCAGCAGTGTGAGCTATGGCTACACCTTC. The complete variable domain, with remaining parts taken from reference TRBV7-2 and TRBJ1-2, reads GAGVSQSPSNKVTEKGKDVELRCDPISGHTALYWYRQSLGQGLEFLIYFQGNSAPDKSGLPSDRFSAERTGGSVSTLTIQRTQQEDSAVYLCASSVSYGYTFGSGTRLTVV.

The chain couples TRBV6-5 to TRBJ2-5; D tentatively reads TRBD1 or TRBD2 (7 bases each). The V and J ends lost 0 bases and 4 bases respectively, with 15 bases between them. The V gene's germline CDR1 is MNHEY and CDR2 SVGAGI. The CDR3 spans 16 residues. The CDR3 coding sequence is TGTGCCAGCAGTTACTCGAGAGGCAGGGGGGGAGAGACCCAGTACTTC. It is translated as CASSYSRGRGGETQYF.

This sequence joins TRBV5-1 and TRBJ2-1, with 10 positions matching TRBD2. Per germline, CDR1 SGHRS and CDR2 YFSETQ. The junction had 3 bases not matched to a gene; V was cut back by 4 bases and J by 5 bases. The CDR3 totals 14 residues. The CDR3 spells CASSRGLADNEQFF. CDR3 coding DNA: TGCGCCAGCAGCCGTGGACTAGCGGACAATGAGCAGTTCTTC.

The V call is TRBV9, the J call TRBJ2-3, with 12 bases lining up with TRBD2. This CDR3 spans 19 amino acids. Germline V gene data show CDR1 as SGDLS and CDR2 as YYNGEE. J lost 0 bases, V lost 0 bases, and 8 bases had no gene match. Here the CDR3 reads CASSVGPQTSGGSTDTQYF. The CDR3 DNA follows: TGTGCCAGCAGCGTAGGCCCCCAGACTAGCGGGGGAAGCACAGATACGCAGTATTTT.

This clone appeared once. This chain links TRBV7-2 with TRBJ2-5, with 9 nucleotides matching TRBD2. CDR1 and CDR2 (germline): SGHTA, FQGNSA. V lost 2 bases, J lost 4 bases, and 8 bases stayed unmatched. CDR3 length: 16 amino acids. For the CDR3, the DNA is TGTGCCAGCAGCTTATCGGCTAGCGGGATAGGAGAGACCCAGTACTTC. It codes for CASSLSASGIGETQYF.

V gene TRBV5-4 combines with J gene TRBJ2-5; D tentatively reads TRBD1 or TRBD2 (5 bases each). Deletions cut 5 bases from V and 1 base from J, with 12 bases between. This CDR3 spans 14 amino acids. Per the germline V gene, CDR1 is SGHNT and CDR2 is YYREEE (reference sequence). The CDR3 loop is CASSIAGTQETQYF. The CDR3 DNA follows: TGTGCCAGCAGTATAGCCGGGACCCAAGAGACCCAGTACTTC.

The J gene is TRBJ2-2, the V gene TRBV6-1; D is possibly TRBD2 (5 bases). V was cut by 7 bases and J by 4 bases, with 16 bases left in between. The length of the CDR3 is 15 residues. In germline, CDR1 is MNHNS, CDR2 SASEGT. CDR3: CASTYGRGSTGELFF. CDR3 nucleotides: TGTGCCAGCACCTACGGCCGGGGAAGCACCGGGGAGCTGTTTTTT.

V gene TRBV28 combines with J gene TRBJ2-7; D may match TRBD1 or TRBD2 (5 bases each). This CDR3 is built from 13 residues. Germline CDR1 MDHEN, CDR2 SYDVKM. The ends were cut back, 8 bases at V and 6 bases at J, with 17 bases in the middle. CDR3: CASRRRDRSEQYF. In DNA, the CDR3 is TGTGCCAGCCGCCGTCGGGACCGGTCCGAGCAGTACTTC.

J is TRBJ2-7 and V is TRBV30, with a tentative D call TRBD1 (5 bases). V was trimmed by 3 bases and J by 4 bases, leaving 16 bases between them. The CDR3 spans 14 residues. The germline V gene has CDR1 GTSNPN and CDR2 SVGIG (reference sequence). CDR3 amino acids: CAWRDSEKYYEQYF. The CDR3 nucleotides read TGTGCCTGGAGAGACAGCGAGAAGTATTACGAGCAGTACTTC. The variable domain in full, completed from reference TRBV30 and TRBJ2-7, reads SQTIHQWPATLVQPVGSPLSLECTVEGTSNPNLYWYRQAAGRGLQLLFYSVGIGQISSEVPQNLSASRPQDRQFILSSKKLLLSDSGFYLCAWRDSEKYYEQYFGPGTRLTVT.

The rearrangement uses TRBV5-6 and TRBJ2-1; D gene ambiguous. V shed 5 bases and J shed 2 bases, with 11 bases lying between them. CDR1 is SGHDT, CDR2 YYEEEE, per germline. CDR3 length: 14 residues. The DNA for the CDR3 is TGTGCCAGCAGTACCATAAGAGCCTACAATGAGCAGTTCTTC. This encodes CASSTIRAYNEQFF.

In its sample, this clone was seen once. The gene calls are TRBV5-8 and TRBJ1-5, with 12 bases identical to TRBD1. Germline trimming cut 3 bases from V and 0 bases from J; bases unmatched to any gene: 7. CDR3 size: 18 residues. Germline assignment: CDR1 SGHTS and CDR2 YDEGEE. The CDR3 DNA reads TGTGCCAGCAGCTGGACCGGGACAGGGGGCCCTAGCAATCAGCCCCAGCATTTT. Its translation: CASSWTGTGGPSNQPQHF.

CDR3 DNA sequence: TGTGCCAGCAGCGCGGACAGGGATGAAAAACTGTTTTTT. Amino acids: CASSADRDEKLFF. The V call is TRBV2, the J call TRBJ1-4, with 8 bases fitting TRBD1. This CDR3 comprises 13 residues. The J segment lost 6 bases and the V segment lost 6 bases, leaving 3 bases of the junction unmatched. Looked up from germline, CDR1 is SNHLY and CDR2 is FYNNEI.

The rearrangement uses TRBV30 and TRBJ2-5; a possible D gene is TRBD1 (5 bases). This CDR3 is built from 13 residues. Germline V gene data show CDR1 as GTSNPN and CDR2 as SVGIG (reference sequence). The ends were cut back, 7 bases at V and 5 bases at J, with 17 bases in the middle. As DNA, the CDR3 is TGTGCCTCCCGCCCCACTGGGGCGGAGACCCAGTACTTC. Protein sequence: CASRPTGAETQYF.

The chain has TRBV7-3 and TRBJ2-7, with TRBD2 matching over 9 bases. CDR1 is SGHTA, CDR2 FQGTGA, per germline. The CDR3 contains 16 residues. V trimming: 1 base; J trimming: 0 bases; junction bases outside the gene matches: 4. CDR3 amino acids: CASSLNAGGYSYEQYF. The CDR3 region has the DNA TGTGCCAGCAGCTTAAATGCGGGGGGGTACTCCTACGAGCAGTACTTC.

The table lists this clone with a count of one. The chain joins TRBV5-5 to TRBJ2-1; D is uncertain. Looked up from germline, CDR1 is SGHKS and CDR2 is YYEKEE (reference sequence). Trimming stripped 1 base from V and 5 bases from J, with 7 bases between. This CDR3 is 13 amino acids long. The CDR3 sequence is CASSLLRNNEQFF. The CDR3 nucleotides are TGTGCCAGCAGCTTGCTGCGAAACAATGAGCAGTTCTTC. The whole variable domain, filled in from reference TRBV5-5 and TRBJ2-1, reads DAGVTQSPTHLIKTRGQQVTLRCSPISGHKSVSWYQQVLGQGPQFIFQYYEKEERGRGNFPDRFSARQFPNYSSELNVNALLLGDSALYLCASSLLRNNEQFFGPGTRLTVL.

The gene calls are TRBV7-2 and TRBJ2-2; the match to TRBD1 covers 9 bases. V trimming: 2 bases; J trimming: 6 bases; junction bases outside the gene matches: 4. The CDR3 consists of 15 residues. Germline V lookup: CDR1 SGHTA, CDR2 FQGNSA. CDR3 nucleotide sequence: TGTGCCAGCAGCTTAACGGGACAGGGTGCCGGGGAGCTGTTTTTT. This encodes CASSLTGQGAGELFF.

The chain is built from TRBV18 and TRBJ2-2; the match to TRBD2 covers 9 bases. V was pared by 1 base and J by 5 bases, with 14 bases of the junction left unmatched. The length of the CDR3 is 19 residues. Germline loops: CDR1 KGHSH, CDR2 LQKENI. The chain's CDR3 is CASSPRLRGGQSATGELFF. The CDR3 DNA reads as TGTGCCAGCTCACCACGTCTGCGGGGGGGCCAGTCAGCGACCGGGGAGCTGTTTTTT.

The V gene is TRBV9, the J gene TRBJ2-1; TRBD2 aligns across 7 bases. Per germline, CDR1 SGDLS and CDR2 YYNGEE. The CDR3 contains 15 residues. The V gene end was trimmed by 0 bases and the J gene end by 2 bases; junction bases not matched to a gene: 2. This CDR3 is CASSVGAGAYNEQFF. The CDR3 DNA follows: TGTGCCAGCAGCGTAGGCGCGGGAGCCTACAATGAGCAGTTCTTC.

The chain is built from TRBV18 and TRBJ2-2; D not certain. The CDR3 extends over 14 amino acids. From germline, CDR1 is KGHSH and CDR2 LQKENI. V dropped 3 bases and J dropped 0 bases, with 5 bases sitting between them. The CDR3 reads CASSPTANTGELFF. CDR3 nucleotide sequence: TGTGCCAGCTCACCGACGGCGAACACCGGGGAGCTGTTTTTT.

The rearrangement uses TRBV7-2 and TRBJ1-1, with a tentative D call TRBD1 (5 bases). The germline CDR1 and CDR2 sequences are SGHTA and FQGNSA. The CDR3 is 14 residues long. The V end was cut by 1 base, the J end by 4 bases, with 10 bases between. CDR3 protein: CASSLVRGSTEAFF. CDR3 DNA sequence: TGTGCCAGCAGCTTAGTTCGGGGGAGCACTGAAGCTTTCTTT.

The CDR3 region has the DNA TGTGCCAGTAGTATAAGGGTAATGGGGACTGGGGCCAACGTCCTGACTTTC. It is translated as CASSIRVMGTGANVLTF. The chain links TRBV19 to TRBJ2-6; D gene unclear. This CDR3 comprises 17 residues. Germline lookup yields CDR1 LNHDA and CDR2 SQIVND (reference sequence). The ends were cut back, 2 bases at V and 2 bases at J, with 13 bases in the middle.

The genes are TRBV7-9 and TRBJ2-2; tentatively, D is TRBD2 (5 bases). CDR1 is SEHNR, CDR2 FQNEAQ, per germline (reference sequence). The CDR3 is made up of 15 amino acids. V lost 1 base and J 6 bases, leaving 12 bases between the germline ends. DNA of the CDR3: TGTGCCAGCAGCTTAGAGCGACTACGGGCCGGGGAGCTGTTTTTT. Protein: CASSLERLRAGELFF.

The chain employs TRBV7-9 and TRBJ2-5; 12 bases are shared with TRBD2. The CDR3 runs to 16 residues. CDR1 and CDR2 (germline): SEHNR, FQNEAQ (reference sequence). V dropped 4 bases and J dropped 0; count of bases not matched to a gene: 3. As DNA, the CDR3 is TGTGCCAGCAGCTCGACTAGCGGGGGTAACCAAGAGACCCAGTACTTC. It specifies CASSSTSGGNQETQYF.